This entry is about one T cell receptor beta chain. The data derive from a study of blood T cell repertoires in COVID-19. Trimming pared 0 bases from V and 7 bases from J, leaving 10 bases between. CDR1 is MNHEY and CDR2 is SVGEGT in the germline V gene. The CDR3 runs 14 residues. Individuals drawn from under 30 US areas were roughly 18 to 95 years old. Using immunoSEQ multiplex PCR, the repertoire was profiled, and TCRdb retains in-frame clones only, with some absent. The table shows 150,000 to 200,000 clones, with 80% occurring only once. The sequence was obtained from a man aged 55 to 70 who had been exposed to COVID-19. The V call is TRBV6-2 or TRBV6-3, the J call TRBJ2-4; possibly TRBD1 for D (5 bases). Sequenced material: PBMCs or T cells enriched from blood (not recorded which). The CDR3 spells CASSYSIGANIQYF. As DNA, the CDR3 is TGTGCCAGCAGTTACTCGATAGGGGCGAACATTCAGTACTTC.